This T cell receptor (beta chain) was observed in a study of regulatory T cells in long-lasting Graves disease (dated by TCRdb to 2020 to 2022). Background on the whole study: Patients with newly diagnosed Graves' disease had been on antithyroid drugs for under 3 months. This study used TCR sequencing and RNA sequencing of peripheral blood to compare persistent Graves' disease patients against newly diagnosed Graves' disease patients. The study was registered as a clinical trial and conducted in China. A total of 33 samples underwent TCR sequencing, from about 13 patients with persistent Graves' disease and 20 or so patients with newly diagnosed Graves' disease. Points the paper makes about the study in general: The authors acknowledged the small sample size as a limitation that may reduce accuracy. Patients with persistent disease shared more public clonotypes (fewer than 3,000) than newly diagnosed patients did (around 1,000). TRBV28, TRBJ1-2 and TRBJ2-5 were preferentially used in persistent disease, while TRBV20-1 and TRBJ2-1 were favored in newly diagnosed disease. Compared with newly diagnosed patients, persistent Graves' disease patients had lower TCR Shannon entropy and fewer highly expanded clones, which suggests clonal expansion. The study examined only peripheral blood because the primary lesion, thyroid tissue, could not be accessed. Sequencing and analysis were restricted to the TCR beta chain.

Receptors were amplified or captured by multiplex PCR. Reads for this sample came from an Illumina HiSeq 4000. CDR3 regions were amplified by Arm-PCR with iRepertoire HTBI primers to construct TCR beta libraries. Gel purification was performed on PCR products prior to sequencing. For the original study's pipeline: Across samples, around 62 TRBV and around 15 TRBJ segments were identified and used for gene usage analysis of CDR3 amino acid clonotypes. COPE and FqMerger were used to merge filtered high-quality paired reads into contigs. BLAST was used to align contigs to IMGT TRBV, TRBD and TRBJ reference genes, and CDR3 was defined according to IMGT. Any clonotype with a frequency above 0.1% was counted as a highly expanded clone. Shannon entropy served as the measure of repertoire diversity, while the Gini coefficient captured V-J evenness. Public clonotypes were defined as clonotypes shared by more than one individual. TCRdb trimmed public reads at Q25 via fastp, called clones via MiXCR and kept in-frame beta chains. Here each entry gathers all rows of one CDR3 protein and keeps the most common genes and DNA. TCRdb, not the original authors, processed these V and J calls. The sample yields hundreds of thousands of distinct CDR3 sequences; 16% were counted once. 18% of the sample is in the top ten clones.

This clonotype was counted ten times or more. Its antigen remains unidentified. No per-base quality is available; no much larger clone lies one base away. The CDR3 numbers 12 residues from cysteine through phenylalanine. CDR3 DNA is the only sequence kept; it has 36 bases, read in frame from the first base. Trimming removed 5 bases from V and 6 bases from J, leaving 9 bases between the germline ends. The sample's time point, from its label and the paper: newly diagnosed GD, antithyroid drugs for less than 3 months. For both TCR sequencing and RNA sequencing, RNA was extracted from PBMCs using TRIzol. The diagnosis of Graves' disease was made according to American Thyroid Association guidelines. The patients came from an endocrinology department in Xi'an, China. Each patient gave approximately 9 milliliters of peripheral blood, collected in an EDTA anticoagulant tube. Ficoll Paque Plus density gradient separation was used to isolate PBMCs, and no additional T cell sorting was done. An Agilent 2100 Bioanalyzer and agarose gel were used to check RNA quality, while a NanoDrop 2000 measured RNA concentration.

A further study also used this sample, focusing on T cells in Graves' hyperthyroidism and ophthalmopathy. That second publication adds: Graves' hyperthyroidism was defined as stable when no progression to ophthalmopathy occurred over 18 months of follow-up. Hyperthyroidism patients were newly diagnosed, had a disease duration of under 2 months, and were aged 18 to 65 years. Any patient with an uncontrolled infection, another autoimmune disease, pregnancy or lactation was excluded. Clinical symptoms, serum thyroxine and TRAb, thyroid ultrasound, and orbital computed tomography formed the basis for the diagnoses. For the first round of RT-PCR on the TCR CDR3, the HTBI primer set was used together with the Qiagen OneStep RT-PCR kit. Most expanded thyroid clonotypes (frequency above 0.001) were also detected in blood, suggesting blood repertoires may reflect thyroid immune responses. In cross-validation, a model built on a 13 V-J signature told ophthalmopathy apart from stable hyperthyroidism with under 90% sensitivity and 81% to 82% specificity, and in testing the same model reached 80%/75%. In validation, the model predicted progression to ophthalmopathy with 65% to 71% sensitivity and over 72% specificity, a median of around 6.6 months before onset. A discovery cohort of about a hundred patients, approximately 45 with Graves' ophthalmopathy and approximately 55 with stable Graves' hyperthyroidism, was used to find distinguishing TCR V-J signatures. Prospective prediction of ophthalmopathy was tested in an independent validation cohort of some 20 hyperthyroidism patients and 17 patients who later progressed to ophthalmopathy. For training and testing, the roughly 97 patients in the discovery cohort were randomly divided in a 7:3 ratio. In addition, the study compared T-cell repertoires in thyroid tissue and in blood from about 6 Graves' hyperthyroidism patients. After blood sampling, hyperthyroidism patients were treated with methimazole at a starting dose of 30 mg daily, and ophthalmopathy patients were treated with high-dose intravenous methylprednisolone. Libraries were constructed in a second round of multiplex PCR, after which size selection and purification were carried out. Paired-end sequencing of the libraries was performed with 100 bp reads on an Illumina HiSeq2000. SOAPnuke was used to process the raw data, removing reads that contained adapters or uncalled bases, had a mean Phred below 15, or lacked an exact match to the constant primer or identifier. High-quality paired reads were merged using COPE v1.2.5, and each unique nucleotide sequence was defined as a clonotype. Clonotypes were aligned to IMGT TRBV, TRBD and TRBJ reference segments using MiTCR v1.1. Only V-J combinations with frequency above 0.0001, covering 99% to 99.2% of repertoires, were analysed. The TCS score was defined as F50 (clonal expansion) divided by E x V (chaos), with BLOSUM62-based TCRdist calculated between CDR3 peptides within each V-J. Welch's t-statistics and random forest reduced around 510 V-J features to around 14, which were used in a naive Bayes classifier (R e1071). No statistical method was used to fix the sample size in advance, and group allocation was not hidden from the investigators. TCR Vbeta CDR3 sequencing of some 140 peripheral blood samples (more than 40 ophthalmopathy, some 75 hyperthyroidism and some 17 progressor patients) is reported in the paper.

The source is a woman in her twenties or thirties with Graves disease. Donor details come from another sample of the same person, matched by shared clones. Sample: peripheral blood mononuclear cells (PBMCs), taken at new diagnosis, from a patient treated with antithyroid drugs. Recombination joined TRBV12-3 or TRBV12-4 with TRBJ2-3; no D segment can be confidently identified. The CDR3 amino acid sequence is: CASSPLEDTQYF. The sequenced DNA is TGTGCCAGCAGTCCTCTAGAGGATACGCAGTATTTT.